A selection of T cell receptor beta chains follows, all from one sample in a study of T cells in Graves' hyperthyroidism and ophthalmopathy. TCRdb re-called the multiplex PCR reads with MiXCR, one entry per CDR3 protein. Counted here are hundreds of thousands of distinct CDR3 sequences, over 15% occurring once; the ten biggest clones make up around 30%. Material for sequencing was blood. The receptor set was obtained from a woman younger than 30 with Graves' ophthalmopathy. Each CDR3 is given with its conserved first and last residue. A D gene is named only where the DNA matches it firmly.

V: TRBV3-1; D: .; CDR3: CASSRSGSETQYF
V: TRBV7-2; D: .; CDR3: CATSRNSQETQYF
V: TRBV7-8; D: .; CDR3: CASSLAVTLNYGYTF
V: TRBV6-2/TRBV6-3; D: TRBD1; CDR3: CASSIDRGDNEQFF
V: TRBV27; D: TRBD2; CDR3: CASTSLAGGPNEQYF
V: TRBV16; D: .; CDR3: CASSHSRIGELFF
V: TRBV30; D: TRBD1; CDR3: CAWSVGGGNSPLHF
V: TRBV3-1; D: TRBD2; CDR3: CASRGTSGRFGEQYF
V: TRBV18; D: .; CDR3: CASSPRGEKLFF
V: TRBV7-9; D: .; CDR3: CASSPMEGNTETQYF
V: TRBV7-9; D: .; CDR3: CASSSSKSSYEQYF
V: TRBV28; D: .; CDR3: CASMSAEPRLRDTQYF
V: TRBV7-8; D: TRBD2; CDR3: CASRGGLANTGELFF
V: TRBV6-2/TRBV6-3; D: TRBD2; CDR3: CASRDGTSGCNEQFF
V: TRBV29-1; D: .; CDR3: CSVDEGTNEKLFF
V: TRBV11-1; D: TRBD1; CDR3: CASYGQGGTEAFF
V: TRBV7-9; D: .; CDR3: CASSLGQVNSPLHF
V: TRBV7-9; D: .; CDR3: CASSSWMGGLREKLFF
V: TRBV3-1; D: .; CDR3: CASSRDGYSYTF
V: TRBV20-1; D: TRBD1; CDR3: CSVTTGAGHPEAFF
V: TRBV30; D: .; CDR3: CAWVGGMNNSPLHF
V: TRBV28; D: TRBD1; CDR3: CASNQGQAYEQYF
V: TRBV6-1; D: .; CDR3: CASNLMSALNSPLHF
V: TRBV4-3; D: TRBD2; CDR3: CASSQTSGRRGEQFF
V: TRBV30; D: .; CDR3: CAWQTGTDSPLHF
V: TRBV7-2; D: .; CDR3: CASSSTSTSYEQYF